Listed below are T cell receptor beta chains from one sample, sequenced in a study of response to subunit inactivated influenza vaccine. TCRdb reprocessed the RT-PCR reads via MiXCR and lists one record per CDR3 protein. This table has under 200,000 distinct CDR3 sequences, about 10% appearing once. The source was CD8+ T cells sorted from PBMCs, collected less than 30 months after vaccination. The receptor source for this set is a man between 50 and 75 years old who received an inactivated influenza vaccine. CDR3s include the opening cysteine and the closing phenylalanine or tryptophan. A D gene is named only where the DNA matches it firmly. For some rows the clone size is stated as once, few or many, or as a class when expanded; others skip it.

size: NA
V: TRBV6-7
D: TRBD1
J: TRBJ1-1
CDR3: CASSYCGTGGWTEAFF
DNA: TGTGCCAGCAGTTATTGTGGGACAGGGGGGTGGACTGAAGCTTTCTTT

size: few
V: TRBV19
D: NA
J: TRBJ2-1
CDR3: CASTNGTQGYNEQFF
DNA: TGTGCCAGTACCAACGGGACGCAGGGCTACAATGAGCAGTTCTTC

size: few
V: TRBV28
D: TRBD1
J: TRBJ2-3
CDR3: CASSYPSGTGPPTTHTDTQYF
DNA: TGTGCCAGCAGTTACCCCTCCGGGACAGGACCTCCAACAACTCACACAGATACGCAGTATTTT

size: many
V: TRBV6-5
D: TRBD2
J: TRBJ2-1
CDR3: CASSLGLAANEQFF
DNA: TGTGCCAGCAGTTTGGGGCTAGCGGCCAATGAGCAGTTCTTC

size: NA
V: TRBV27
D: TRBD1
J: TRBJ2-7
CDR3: CASSLGQGSHEQYF
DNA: TGTGCCAGCAGTCTCGGACAGGGTTCCCACGAGCAGTACTTC

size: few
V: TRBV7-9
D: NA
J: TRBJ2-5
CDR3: CASRNARETQYF
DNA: TGTGCCAGCAGAAACGCTCGAGAGACCCAGTACTTC

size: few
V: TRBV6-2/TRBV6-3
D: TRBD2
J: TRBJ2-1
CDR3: CASSLAGGFGLNEQFF
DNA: TGTGCCAGCAGTTTAGCGGGCGGATTCGGGTTGAATGAGCAGTTCTTC

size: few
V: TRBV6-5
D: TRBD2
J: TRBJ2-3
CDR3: CASSTLAGGPDTQYF
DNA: TGTGCCAGCAGTACTCTAGCGGGGGGGCCAGATACGCAGTATTTT

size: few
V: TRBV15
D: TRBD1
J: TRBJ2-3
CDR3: CATSRWTGGTDTQYF
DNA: TGTGCCACCAGCAGATGGACAGGGGGCACAGATACGCAGTATTTT

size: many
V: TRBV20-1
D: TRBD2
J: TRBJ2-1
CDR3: CSARREPSNEQFF
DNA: TGCAGTGCTAGGCGGGAGCCATCCAATGAGCAGTTCTTC

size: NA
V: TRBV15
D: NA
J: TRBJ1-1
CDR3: CATSTSMGANTEAFF
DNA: TGTGCCACCAGCACGTCTATGGGGGCTAACACTGAAGCTTTCTTT

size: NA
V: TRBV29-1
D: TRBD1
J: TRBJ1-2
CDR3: CSVQMGQGAYGYTF
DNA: TGCAGCGTTCAAATGGGACAGGGTGCATATGGCTACACCTTC

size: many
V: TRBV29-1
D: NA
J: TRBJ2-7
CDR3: CSVETGRNDEQYF
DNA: TGCAGCGTTGAAACAGGGAGGAACGACGAGCAGTACTTC

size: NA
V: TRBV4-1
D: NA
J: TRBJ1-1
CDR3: CASSPRDIEQNTEAFF
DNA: TGCGCCAGCAGCCCCCGGGACATCGAACAGAACACTGAAGCTTTCTTT

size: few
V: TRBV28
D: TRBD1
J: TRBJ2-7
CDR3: CASREQDRSSYEQYF
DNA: TGTGCCAGCAGGGAGCAGGACAGGAGCTCCTACGAGCAGTACTTC

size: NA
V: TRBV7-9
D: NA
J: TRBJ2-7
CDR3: CASSLINYEQYF
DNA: TGTGCCAGCAGCTTAATTAACTACGAGCAGTACTTC

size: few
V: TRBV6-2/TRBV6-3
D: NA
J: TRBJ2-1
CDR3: CASSFVPDEQFF
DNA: TGTGCCAGCAGTTTTGTTCCCGATGAGCAGTTCTTC

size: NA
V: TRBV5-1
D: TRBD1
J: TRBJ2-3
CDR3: CASSSDLYRGPTDTQYF
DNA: TGCGCCAGCAGCTCGGACCTTTACAGGGGACCCACAGATACGCAGTATTTT

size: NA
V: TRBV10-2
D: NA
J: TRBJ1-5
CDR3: CASSDNRVSNQPQHF
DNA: TGCGCCAGCAGTGACAACAGGGTTAGCAATCAGCCCCAGCATTTT

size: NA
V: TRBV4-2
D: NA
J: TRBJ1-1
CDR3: CASSQEGGGTEAFF
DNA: TGTGCCAGCAGCCAAGAGGGGGGTGGCACTGAAGCTTTCTTT

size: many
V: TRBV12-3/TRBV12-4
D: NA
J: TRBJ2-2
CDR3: CASSETRIELFF
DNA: TGTGCCAGCAGTGAAACACGGATAGAGCTGTTTTTT

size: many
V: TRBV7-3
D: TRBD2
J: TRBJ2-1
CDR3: CASSYLAGGTQFF
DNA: TGTGCCAGCAGCTACCTAGCGGGAGGTACGCAGTTCTTC

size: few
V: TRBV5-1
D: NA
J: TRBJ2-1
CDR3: CASSFGNGYEQFF
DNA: TGCGCCAGCAGCTTTGGAAACGGGTATGAGCAGTTCTTC

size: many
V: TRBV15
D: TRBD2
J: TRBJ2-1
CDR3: CATSRDAGAYNEQFF
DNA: TGTGCCACCAGCAGAGACGCGGGAGCGTACAATGAGCAGTTCTTC

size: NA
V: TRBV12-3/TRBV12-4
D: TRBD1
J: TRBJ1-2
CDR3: CASSSGTGLGYTF
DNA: TGTGCCAGCAGTTCAGGGACAGGGCTTGGCTACACCTTC

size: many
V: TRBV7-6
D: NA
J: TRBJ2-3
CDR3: CASSLSRASTDTQYF
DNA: TGTGCCAGCAGCTTAAGCAGGGCTAGCACAGATACGCAGTATTTT

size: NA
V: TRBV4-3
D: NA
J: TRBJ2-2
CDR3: CASRPGPLNTGELFF
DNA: TGCGCCAGCAGACCGGGACCGCTTAACACCGGGGAGCTGTTTTTT

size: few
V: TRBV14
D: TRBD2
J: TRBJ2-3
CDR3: CASSQLWLAGGGDTQYF
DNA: TGTGCCAGCAGCCAATTGTGGCTAGCGGGAGGAGGAGATACGCAGTATTTT

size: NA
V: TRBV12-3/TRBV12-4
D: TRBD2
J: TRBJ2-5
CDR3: CASTLGTQGLQETQYF
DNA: TGTGCCAGCACCCTGGGGACCCAGGGACTACAAGAGACCCAGTACTTC

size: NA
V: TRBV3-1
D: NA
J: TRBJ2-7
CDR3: CASTPGEGSYEQYF
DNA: TGTGCCAGCACACCGGGAGAGGGGTCCTACGAGCAGTACTTC

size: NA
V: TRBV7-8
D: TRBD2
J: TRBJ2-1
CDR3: CASSLVGGLAALDEQFF
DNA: TGTGCCAGCAGCTTAGTGGGTGGACTAGCGGCCTTGGATGAGCAGTTCTTC

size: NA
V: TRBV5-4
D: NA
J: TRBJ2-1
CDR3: CASSLGRDFYNEQFF
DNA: TGTGCCAGCAGCTTAGGCAGGGATTTTTACAATGAGCAGTTCTTC

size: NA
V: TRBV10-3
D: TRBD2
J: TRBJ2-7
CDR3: CAISEGLAGAYEQYF
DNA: TGTGCCATCAGTGAAGGACTAGCGGGAGCCTACGAGCAGTACTTC

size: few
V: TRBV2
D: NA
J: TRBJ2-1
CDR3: CANGRQINEQFF
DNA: TGTGCCAATGGCCGTCAGATCAATGAGCAGTTCTTC

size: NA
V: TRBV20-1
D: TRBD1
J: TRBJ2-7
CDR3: CSATKRDRGWYEQYF
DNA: TGCAGTGCTACTAAAAGGGACAGGGGATGGTACGAGCAGTACTTC

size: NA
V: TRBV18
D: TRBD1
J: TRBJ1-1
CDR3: CASSPYSGTGNTEAFF
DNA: TGTGCCAGCTCACCGTATTCCGGGACAGGAAACACTGAAGCTTTCTTT

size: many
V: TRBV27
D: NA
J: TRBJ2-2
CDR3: CASTSTGELFF
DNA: TGTGCCAGCACCAGCACCGGGGAGCTGTTTTTT

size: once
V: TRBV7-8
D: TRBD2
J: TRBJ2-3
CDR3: CASSGPGLAGGRDTDTQYF
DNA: TGTGCCAGCAGCGGTCCGGGACTAGCGGGAGGCCGAGACACAGATACGCAGTATTTT

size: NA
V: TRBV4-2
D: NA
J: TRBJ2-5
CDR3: CASSQELQGPQETQYF
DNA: TGTGCCAGCAGCCAAGAACTCCAGGGACCTCAAGAGACCCAGTACTTC

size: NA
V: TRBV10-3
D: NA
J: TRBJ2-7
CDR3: CAISRYRDRFYEQYF
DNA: TGTGCCATCAGTCGATACAGGGATCGGTTCTACGAGCAGTACTTC

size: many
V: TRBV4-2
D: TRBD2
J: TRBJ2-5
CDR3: CASSSPTSGGAVETQYF
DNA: TGTGCCAGCAGCTCCCCGACTAGCGGGGGGGCAGTGGAGACCCAGTACTTC

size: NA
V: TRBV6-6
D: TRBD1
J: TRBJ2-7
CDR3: CASRGQGSYEQYF
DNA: TGTGCCAGCCGGGGACAGGGTTCCTACGAGCAGTACTTC